This TCR beta chain was profiled in a study of cytomegalovirus exposure and HLA in healthy donors. The PCR employed 60 Vbeta primers together with 13 Jbeta primers. Data came from immunoSEQ multiplex PCR; TCRdb stores just in-frame clones and leaves some out. The sample includes tens of thousands of clones, around 82% of them seen just once. Study-wide points: Later, an analysis showed that TCR beta chains associated with HLA were more clonally expanded than others that were equally common.

Turning to this clone: Its target is not known.

The CDR3 is 12 residues long. Germline assignment: CDR1 LNHDA and CDR2 SQIVND (reference sequence). V was pared by 4 bases and J by 5 bases, with 0 bases of the junction left unmatched. This chain connects TRBV19 to TRBJ2-5, with TRBD2 identical over 8 bases. The source is a male donor in good health and CMV-seronegative. The material sequenced was PBMCs. The CDR3: CASSSGGETQYF. The CDR3 DNA follows: TGTGCCAGTAGTAGCGGGGGGGAGACCCAGTACTTC.